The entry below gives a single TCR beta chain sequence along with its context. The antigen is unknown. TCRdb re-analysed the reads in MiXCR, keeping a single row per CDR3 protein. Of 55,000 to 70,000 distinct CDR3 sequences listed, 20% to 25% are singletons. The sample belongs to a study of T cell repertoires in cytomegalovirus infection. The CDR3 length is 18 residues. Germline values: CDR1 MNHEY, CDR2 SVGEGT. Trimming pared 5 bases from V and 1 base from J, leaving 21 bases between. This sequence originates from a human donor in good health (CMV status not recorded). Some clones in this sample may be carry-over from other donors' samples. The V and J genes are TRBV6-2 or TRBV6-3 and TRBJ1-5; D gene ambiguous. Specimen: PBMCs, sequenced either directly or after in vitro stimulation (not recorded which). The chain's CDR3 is CASSPQWPGRVSNQPQHF. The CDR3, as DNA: TGTGCCAGCAGTCCACAATGGCCCGGGCGGGTCAGCAATCAGCCCCAGCATTTT.